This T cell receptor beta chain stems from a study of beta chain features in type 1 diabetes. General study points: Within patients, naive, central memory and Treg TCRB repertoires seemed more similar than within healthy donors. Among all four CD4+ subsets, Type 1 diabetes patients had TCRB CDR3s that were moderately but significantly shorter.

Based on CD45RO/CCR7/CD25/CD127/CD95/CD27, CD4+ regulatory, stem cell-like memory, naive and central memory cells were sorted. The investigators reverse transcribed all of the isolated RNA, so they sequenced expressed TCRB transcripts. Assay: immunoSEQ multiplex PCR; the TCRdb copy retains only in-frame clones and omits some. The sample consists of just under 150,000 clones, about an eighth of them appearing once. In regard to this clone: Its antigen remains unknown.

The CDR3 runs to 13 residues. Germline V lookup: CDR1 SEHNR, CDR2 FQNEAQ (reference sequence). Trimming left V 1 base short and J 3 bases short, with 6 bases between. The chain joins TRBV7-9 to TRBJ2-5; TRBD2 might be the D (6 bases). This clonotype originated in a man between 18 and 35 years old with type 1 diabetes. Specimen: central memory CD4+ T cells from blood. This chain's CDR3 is CASSLGGEETQYF. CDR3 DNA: TGTGCCAGCAGCTTAGGGGGGGAAGAGACCCAGTACTTC. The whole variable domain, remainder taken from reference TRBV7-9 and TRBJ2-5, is DTGVSQNPRHKITKRGQNVTFRCDPISEHNRLYWYRQTLGQGPEFLTYFQNEAQLEKSRLLSDRFSAERPKGSFSTLEIQRTEQGDSAMYLCASSLGGEETQYFGPGTRLLVL.